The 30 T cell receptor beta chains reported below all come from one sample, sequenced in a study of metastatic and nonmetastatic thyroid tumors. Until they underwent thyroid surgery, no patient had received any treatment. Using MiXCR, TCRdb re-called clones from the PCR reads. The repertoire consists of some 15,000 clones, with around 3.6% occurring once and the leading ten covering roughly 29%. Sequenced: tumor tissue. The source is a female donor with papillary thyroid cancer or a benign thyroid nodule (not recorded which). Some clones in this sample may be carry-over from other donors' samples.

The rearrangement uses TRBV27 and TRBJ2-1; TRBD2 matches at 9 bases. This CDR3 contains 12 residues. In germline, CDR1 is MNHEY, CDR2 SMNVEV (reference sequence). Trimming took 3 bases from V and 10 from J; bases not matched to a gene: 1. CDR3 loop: CASSFTSGEQFF. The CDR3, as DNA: TGTGCCAGCAGTTTCACTAGCGGGGAGCAGTTCTTC.

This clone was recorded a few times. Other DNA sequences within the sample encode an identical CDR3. The CDR3 nucleotides read TGTGCCAGCAGATCTACAGGGGACTATGGCTACACCTTC. It encodes CASRSTGDYGYTF. This sequence joins TRBV6-1 and TRBJ1-2, with 7 bases lining up with TRBD1. The CDR3 sequence is 13 residues long. CDR1 and CDR2 (germline): MNHNS, SASEGT. With V trimmed by 6 bases and J by 3 bases, 4 bases remained unmatched.

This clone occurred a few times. The CDR3 DNA follows: TGTGCCAGCAGTTTCGCTGGGGCCAACGTCCTGACTTTC. Translated, it gives CASSFAGANVLTF. The chain is built from TRBV27 and TRBJ2-6; the D is unclear. The CDR3 has 13 residues. Germline V lookup: CDR1 MNHEY, CDR2 SMNVEV (reference sequence). V was shortened by 3 bases and J by 2 bases, with 2 bases between the two germline ends.

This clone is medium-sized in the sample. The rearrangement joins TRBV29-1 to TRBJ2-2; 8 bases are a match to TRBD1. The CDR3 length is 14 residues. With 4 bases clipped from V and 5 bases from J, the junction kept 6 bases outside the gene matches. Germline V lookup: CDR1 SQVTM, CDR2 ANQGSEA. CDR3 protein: CSVVGQGRTGELFF. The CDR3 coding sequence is TGCAGCGTTGTAGGACAGGGACGGACCGGGGAGCTGTTTTTT.

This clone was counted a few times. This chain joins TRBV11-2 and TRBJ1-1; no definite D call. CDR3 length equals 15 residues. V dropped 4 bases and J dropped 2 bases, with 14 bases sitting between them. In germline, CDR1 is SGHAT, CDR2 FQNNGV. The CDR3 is CASSSSLGSNTEAFF. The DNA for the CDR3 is TGTGCCAGCAGCTCCAGTCTAGGGTCAAACACTGAAGCTTTCTTT.

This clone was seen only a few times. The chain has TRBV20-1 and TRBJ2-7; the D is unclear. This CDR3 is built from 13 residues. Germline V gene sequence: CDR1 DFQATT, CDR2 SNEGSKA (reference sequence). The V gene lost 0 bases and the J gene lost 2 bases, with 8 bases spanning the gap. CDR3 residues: CSARDLAAYEQYF. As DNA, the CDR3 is TGCAGTGCTAGAGACTTAGCCGCCTACGAGCAGTACTTC.

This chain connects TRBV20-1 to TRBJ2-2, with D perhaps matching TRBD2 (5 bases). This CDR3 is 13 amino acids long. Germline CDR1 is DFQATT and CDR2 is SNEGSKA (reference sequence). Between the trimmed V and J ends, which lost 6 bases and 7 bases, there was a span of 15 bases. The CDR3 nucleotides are TGCAGTGCGGCGAGGGCTAGCCACGGGGAGCTGTTTTTT. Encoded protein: CSAARASHGELFF.

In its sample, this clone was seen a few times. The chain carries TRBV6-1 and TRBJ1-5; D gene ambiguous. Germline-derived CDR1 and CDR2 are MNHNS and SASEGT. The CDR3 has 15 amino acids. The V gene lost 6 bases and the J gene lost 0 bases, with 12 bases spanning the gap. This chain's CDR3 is CASRARIYSNQPQHF. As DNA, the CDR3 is TGTGCCAGCAGGGCCCGTATCTATAGCAATCAGCCCCAGCATTTT.

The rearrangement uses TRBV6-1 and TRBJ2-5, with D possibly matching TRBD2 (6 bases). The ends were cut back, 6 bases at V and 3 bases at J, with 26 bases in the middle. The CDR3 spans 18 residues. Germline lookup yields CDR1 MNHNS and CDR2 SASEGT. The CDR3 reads CASSFLLGTSKMEETQYF. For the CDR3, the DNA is TGTGCCAGCAGCTTCCTATTGGGGACTTCAAAGATGGAAGAGACCCAGTACTTC.

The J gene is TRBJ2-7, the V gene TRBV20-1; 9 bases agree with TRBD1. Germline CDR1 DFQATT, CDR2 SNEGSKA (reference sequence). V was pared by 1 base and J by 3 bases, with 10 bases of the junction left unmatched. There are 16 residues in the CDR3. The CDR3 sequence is CSARGQQGAARYEQYF. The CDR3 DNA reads TGCAGTGCTAGAGGGCAACAGGGGGCTGCCCGCTACGAGCAGTACTTC.

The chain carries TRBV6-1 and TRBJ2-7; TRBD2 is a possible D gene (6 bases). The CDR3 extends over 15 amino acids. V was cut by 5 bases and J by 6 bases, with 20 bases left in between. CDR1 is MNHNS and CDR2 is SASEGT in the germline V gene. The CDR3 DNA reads TGTGCCAGCAGTCCAACCGGGGGACTCTCTGGCGAGCAGTACTTC. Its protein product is CASSPTGGLSGEQYF.

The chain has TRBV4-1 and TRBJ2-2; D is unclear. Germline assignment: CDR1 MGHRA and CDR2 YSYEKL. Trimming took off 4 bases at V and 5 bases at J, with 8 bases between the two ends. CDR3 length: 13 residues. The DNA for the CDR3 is TGCGCCAGCAGCCGAACAGCAACCGGGGAGCTGTTTTTT. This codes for CASSRTATGELFF.

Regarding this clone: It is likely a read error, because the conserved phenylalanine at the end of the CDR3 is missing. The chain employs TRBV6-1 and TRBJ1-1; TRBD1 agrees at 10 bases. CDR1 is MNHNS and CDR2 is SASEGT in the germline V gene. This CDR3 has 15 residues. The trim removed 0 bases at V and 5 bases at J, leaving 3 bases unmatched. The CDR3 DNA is TGTGCCAGCAGTGAAGCTCGGACAGGGGGAACTGAAGCTTTCCTT. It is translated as CASSEARTGGTEAFL.

CDR3 protein: CASSQDLGLAGVQETQYF. The DNA for the CDR3 is TGTGCCAGCAGCCAAGATCTGGGACTAGCGGGCGTACAAGAGACCCAGTACTTC. This chain joins TRBV3-1 and TRBJ2-5; 12 bases are a match to TRBD2. This CDR3 has 18 residues. Germline V gives CDR1 LGHDT, CDR2 YNNKEL (reference sequence). With 0 bases clipped from V and 2 bases from J, the junction kept 7 bases outside the gene matches.

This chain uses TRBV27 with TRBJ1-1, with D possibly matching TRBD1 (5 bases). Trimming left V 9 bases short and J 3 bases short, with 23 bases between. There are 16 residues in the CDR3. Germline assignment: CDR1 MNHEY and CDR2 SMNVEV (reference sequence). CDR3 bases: TGTGCCAGACAGAAATTTCTCAGAGGAGGGGACACTGAAGCTTTCTTT. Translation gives CARQKFLRGGDTEAFF.

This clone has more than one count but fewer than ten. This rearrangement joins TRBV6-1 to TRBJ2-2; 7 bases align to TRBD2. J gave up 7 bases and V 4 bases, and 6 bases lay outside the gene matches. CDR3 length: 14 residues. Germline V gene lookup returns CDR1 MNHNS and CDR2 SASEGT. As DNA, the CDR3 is TGTGCCAGCAGTGTGGGCCCGGGGGGCGGGGAGCTGTTTTTT. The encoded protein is CASSVGPGGGELFF.

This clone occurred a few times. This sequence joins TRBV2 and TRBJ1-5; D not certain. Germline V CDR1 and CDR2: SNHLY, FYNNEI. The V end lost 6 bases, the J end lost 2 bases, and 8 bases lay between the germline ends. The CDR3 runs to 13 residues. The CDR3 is CASREVRNQPQHF. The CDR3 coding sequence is TGTGCCAGCAGGGAGGTGCGCAATCAGCCCCAGCATTTT.

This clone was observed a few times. The CDR3 loop is CATSDSIRTSRNGYTF. The DNA for the CDR3 is TGTGCCACCAGTGATTCGATACGGACAAGTCGAAATGGCTACACCTTC. The chain has TRBV24-1 and TRBJ1-2, with D maybe TRBD1 (5 bases). Trimming removed 2 bases from V and 6 bases from J, with 18 bases in between. This CDR3 has 16 amino acids. CDR1 is KGHDR and CDR2 is SFDVKD in the germline V gene.

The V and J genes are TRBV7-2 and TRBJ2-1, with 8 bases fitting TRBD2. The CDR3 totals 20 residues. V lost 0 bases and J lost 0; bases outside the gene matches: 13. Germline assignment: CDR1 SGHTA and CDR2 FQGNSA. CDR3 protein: CASSLAFIAGGRSSYNEQFF. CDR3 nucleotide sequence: TGTGCCAGCAGCTTAGCATTTATCGCGGGAGGCCGCAGCTCCTACAATGAGCAGTTCTTC. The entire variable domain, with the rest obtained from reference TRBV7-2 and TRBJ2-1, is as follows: GAGVSQSPSNKVTEKGKDVELRCDPISGHTALYWYRQSLGQGLEFLIYFQGNSAPDKSGLPSDRFSAERTGGSVSTLTIQRTQQEDSAVYLCASSLAFIAGGRSSYNEQFFGPGTRLTVL.

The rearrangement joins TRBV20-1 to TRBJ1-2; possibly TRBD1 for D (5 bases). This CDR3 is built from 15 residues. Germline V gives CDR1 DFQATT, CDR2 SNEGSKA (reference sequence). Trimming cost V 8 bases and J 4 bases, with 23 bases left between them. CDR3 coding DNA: TGCAGTCCCCGGGACCGGGGGGGGGAAGTCTATGGCTACACCTTC. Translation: CSPRDRGGEVYGYTF.

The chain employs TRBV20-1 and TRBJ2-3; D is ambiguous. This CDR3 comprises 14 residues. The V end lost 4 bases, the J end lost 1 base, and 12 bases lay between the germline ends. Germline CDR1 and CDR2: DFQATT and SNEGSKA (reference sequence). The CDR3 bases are TGCAGTGCTAAGGCCACTCGGCGCACAGATACGCAGTATTTT. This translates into CSAKATRRTDTQYF.

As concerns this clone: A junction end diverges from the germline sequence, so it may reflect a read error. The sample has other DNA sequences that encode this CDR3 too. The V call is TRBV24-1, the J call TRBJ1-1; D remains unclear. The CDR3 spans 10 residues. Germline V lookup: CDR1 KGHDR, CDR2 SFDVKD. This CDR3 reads CATKNSEAFF. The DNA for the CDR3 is TGTGCTACCAAAAATAGTGAAGCTTTCTTT.

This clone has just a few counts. The DNA for the CDR3 is TGTGCCAGCAATCTGCAGGGGGCCACTTCTGTTTACGAGCAGTACTTC. Translating gives CASNLQGATSVYEQYF. V usage is TRBV6-1 and J usage is TRBJ2-7; TRBD1 matches 8 bases. The CDR3 loop spans 16 amino acids. Germline V lookup: CDR1 MNHNS, CDR2 SASEGT. Unmatched junction bases numbered 15, after V lost 7 bases and J lost 4 bases.

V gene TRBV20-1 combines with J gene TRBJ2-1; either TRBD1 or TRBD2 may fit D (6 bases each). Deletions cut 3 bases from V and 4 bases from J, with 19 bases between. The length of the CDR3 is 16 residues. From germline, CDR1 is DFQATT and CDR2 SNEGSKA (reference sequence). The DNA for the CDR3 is TGCAGTGCTAGGGTAATTAGCGGCCAGGGGTACAATGAGCAGTTCTTC. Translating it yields CSARVISGQGYNEQFF.

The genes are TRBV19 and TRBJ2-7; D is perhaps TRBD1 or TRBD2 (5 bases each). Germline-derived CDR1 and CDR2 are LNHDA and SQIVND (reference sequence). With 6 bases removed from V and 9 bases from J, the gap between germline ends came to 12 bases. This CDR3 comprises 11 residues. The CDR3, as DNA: TGTGCCAGTAGCGGTAGTGGGGGGCAGTACTTC. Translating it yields CASSGSGGQYF.

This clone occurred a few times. As DNA, the CDR3 is TGTGCCAGCAGGACGGCCTCGAACACCGGGGAGCTGTTTTTT. Translation: CASRTASNTGELFF. The chain combines TRBV6-1 with TRBJ2-2; no definite D call. CDR1 is MNHNS and CDR2 is SASEGT in the germline V gene. V was pared by 6 bases and J by 0 bases, with 8 bases between. This CDR3 is 14 amino acids long.

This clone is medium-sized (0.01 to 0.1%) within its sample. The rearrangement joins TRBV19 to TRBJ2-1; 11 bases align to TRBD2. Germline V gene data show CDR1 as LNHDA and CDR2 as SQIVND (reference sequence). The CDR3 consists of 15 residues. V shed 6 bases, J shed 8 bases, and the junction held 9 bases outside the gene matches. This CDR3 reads CASRRTSGRPHEQFF. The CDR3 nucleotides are TGTGCCAGTAGGAGAACTAGCGGGAGACCCCATGAGCAGTTCTTC.

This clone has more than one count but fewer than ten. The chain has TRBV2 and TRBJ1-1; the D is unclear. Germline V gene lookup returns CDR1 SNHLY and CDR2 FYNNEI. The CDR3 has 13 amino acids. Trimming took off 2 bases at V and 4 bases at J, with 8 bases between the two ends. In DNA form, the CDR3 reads TGTGCCAGCAGTGAATGGTACGGCACTGAAGCTTTCTTT. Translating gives CASSEWYGTEAFF.

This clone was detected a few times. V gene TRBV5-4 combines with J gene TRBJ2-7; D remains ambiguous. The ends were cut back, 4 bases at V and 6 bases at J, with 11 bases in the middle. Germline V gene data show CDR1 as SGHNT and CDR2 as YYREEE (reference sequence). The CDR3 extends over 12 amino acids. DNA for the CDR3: TGTGCCAGCAGCCAAGTGGTGGGCGAGCAGTACTTC. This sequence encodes CASSQVVGEQYF.

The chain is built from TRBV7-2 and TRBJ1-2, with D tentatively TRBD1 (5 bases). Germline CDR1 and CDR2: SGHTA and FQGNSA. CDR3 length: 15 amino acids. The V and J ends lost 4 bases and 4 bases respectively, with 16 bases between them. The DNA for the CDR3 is TGTGCCAGCAGCTCTGGGACTTCCTCCCGCTATGGCTACACCTTC. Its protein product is CASSSGTSSRYGYTF. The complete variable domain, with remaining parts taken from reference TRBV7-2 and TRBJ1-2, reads GAGVSQSPSNKVTEKGKDVELRCDPISGHTALYWYRQSLGQGLEFLIYFQGNSAPDKSGLPSDRFSAERTGGSVSTLTIQRTQQEDSAVYLCASSSGTSSRYGYTFGSGTRLTVV.